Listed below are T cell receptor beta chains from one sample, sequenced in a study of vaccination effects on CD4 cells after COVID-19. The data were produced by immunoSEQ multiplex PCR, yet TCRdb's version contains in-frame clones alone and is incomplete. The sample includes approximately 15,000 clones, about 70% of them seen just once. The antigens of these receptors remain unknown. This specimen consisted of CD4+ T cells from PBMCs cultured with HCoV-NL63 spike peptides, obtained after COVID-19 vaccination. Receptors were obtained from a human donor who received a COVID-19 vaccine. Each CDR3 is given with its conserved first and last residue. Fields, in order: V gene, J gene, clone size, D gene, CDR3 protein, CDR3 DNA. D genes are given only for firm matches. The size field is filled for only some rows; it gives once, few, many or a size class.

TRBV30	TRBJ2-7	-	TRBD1	CAWRRTGASYEQYF	TGTGCCTGGAGGCGGACAGGGGCATCCTACGAGCAGTACTTC
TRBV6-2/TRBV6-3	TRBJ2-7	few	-	CASSYSQGRLAYEQYF	TGTGCCAGCAGTTACTCCCAGGGACGGTTAGCCTACGAGCAGTACTTC
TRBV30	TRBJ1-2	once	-	CAWSVGQGIRYTF	TGTGCCTGGAGTGTGGGTCAGGGAATCCGCTACACCTTC
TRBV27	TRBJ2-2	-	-	CASSFRSRGELFF	TGTGCCAGCAGTTTCCGGAGCCGGGGGGAGCTGTTTTTT
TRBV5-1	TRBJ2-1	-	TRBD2	CASSLASGLAGGEQFF	TGCGCCAGCAGCTTGGCCTCGGGACTAGCGGGAGGGGAGCAGTTCTTC
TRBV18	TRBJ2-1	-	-	CASSPAISNNNEQFF	TGTGCCAGCTCACCTGCCATATCTAATAACAATGAGCAGTTCTTC
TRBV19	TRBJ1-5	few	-	CASSIGPGSNQPQHF	TGTGCCAGTAGTATAGGGCCCGGCAGCAATCAGCCCCAGCATTTT
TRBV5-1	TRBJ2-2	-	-	CASSSNPTGTSGELFF	TGCGCCAGCAGCTCCAACCCGACAGGAACGAGCGGGGAGCTGTTTTTT
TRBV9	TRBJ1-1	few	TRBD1	CASSVGTGMNTEAFF	TGTGCCAGCAGCGTAGGGACAGGGATGAACACTGAAGCTTTCTTT
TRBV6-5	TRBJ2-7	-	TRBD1	CASSSGTGSEQYF	TGTGCCAGCAGCTCCGGGACAGGGAGTGAGCAGTACTTC
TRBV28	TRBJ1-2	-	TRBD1	CASSLRRRRDRPPNYGYTF	TGTGCCAGCAGTTTACGGAGACGTCGGGACAGACCCCCGAACTATGGCTACACCTTC
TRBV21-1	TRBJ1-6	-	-	CASTGPGLESNSPLHF	TGTGCCAGCACCGGGCCTGGGCTGGAGTCTAATTCACCCCTCCACTTT
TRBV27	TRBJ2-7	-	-	CASKGKGRSSYEQYF	TGTGCCAGCAAGGGTAAAGGGCGGAGCTCCTACGAGCAGTACTTC
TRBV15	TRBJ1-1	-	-	CATSRDPENTEAFF	TGTGCCACCAGCAGAGATCCAGAGAACACTGAAGCTTTCTTT
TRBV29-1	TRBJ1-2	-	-	CSVENRDDYGYTF	TGCAGCGTTGAGAACAGGGACGACTATGGCTACACCTTC
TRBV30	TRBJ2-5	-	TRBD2	CAWSPTSGRQTQYF	TGTGCCTGGAGCCCTACTAGCGGGAGACAGACCCAGTACTTC
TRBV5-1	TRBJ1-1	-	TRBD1	CASHPGQAGANTEAFF	TGCGCCAGCCATCCGGGACAGGCGGGGGCCAACACTGAAGCTTTCTTT
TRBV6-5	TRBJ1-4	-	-	CASKLGSSNEKLFF	TGTGCCAGCAAGTTGGGGTCGTCAAATGAAAAACTGTTTTTT
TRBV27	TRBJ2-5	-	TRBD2	CASSLGTSSKETQYF	TGTGCCAGCAGTTTAGGGACTAGCTCTAAAGAGACCCAGTACTTC
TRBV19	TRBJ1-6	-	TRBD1	CASSIGTGGFNSPLHF	TGTGCCAGTAGTATCGGGACAGGGGGTTTTAATTCACCCCTCCACTTT
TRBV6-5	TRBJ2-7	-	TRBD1	CASRGQGLSYEQYF	TGTGCCAGCCGGGGACAGGGTCTCTCCTACGAGCAGTACTTC
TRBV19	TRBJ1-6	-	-	CASREGQGKNSPLHF	TGTGCCAGTAGAGAAGGACAAGGAAAAAATTCACCCCTCCACTTT
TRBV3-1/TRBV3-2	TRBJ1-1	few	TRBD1	CASSPRYRGNTEAFF	TGTGCCAGCAGCCCCCGATACAGGGGAAATACTGAAGCTTTCTTT
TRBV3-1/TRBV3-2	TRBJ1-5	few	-	CASSQEGNQPQHF	TGTGCCAGCAGCCAAGAGGGTAATCAGCCCCAGCATTTT
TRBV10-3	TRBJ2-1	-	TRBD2	CAIAGTSGNEQFF	TGTGCCATCGCCGGGACTAGCGGCAATGAGCAGTTCTTC
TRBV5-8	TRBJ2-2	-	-	CASSWTHTGELFF	TGTGCCAGCAGCTGGACTCACACCGGGGAGCTGTTTTTT
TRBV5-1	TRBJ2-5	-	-	CASSLGGSVQETQYF	TGCGCCAGCAGCTTGGGGGGTTCAGTCCAAGAGACCCAGTACTTC
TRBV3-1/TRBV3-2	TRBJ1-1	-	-	CASSQGTLNTEAFF	TGTGCCAGCAGCCAAGGGACATTGAACACTGAAGCTTTCTTT
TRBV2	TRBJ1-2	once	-	CASTRTENYGYTF	TGTGCCAGCACTAGGACTGAGAACTATGGCTACACCTTC
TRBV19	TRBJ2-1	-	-	CASGTSLHSYNEQFF	TGTGCCAGCGGAACTAGCTTACACTCCTACAATGAGCAGTTCTTC
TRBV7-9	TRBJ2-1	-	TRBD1	CASSSQGAGGMANEQFF	TGTGCCAGCAGCTCTCAGGGGGCAGGGGGGATGGCCAATGAGCAGTTCTTC
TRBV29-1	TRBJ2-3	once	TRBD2	CSVEKTSGRGDTQYF	TGCAGCGTCGAGAAGACTAGCGGGAGGGGGGATACGCAGTATTTT
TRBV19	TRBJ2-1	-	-	CASSPGGWLYNEQFF	TGTGCCAGTAGCCCTGGTGGCTGGCTCTACAATGAGCAGTTCTTC
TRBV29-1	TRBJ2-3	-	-	CSVRSEADTQYF	TGCAGCGTTCGTTCGGAGGCAGATACGCAGTATTTT
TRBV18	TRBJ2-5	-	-	CASSPPGRAAETQYF	TGTGCCAGCTCACCACCTGGCAGGGCGGCAGAGACCCAGTACTTC
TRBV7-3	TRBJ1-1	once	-	CASSLTRDEKTFF	TGTGCCAGCAGCTTAACGAGGGACGAGAAAACTTTCTTT
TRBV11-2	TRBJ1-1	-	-	CASSLDRYRQMNTEAFF	TGTGCCAGCAGCTTAGATAGATATAGGCAGATGAACACTGAAGCTTTCTTT
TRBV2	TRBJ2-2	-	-	CASSGGASNTGELFF	TGTGCCAGCAGCGGCGGGGCGTCGAACACCGGGGAGCTGTTTTTT
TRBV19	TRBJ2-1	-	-	CASSRVAFNEQFF	TGTGCCAGTAGTAGGGTAGCCTTCAATGAGCAGTTCTTC
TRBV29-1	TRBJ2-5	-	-	CSVAPGGTQYF	TGCAGCGTTGCCCCCGGGGGTACCCAGTACTTC
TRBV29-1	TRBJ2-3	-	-	CSVRQARTDTQYF	TGCAGCGTTAGACAGGCCCGCACAGATACGCAGTATTTT
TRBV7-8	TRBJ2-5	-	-	CASSRIGETFQETQYF	TGTGCCAGCAGCCGAATCGGGGAAACTTTCCAAGAGACCCAGTACTTC
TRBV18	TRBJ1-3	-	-	CASSPTETSGNTIYF	TGTGCCAGCTCACCTACGGAAACCTCTGGAAACACCATATATTTT
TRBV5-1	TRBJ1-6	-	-	CASSLAVSGNSPLHF	TGCGCCAGCAGCTTGGCGGTGTCTGGGAATTCACCCCTCCACTTT
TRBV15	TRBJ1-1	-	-	CATSRDQTEAFF	TGTGCCACCAGCAGAGATCAGACTGAAGCTTTCTTT
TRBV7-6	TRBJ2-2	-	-	CASSLSGVVAGELFF	TGTGCCAGCAGCTTATCAGGGGTAGTGGCCGGGGAGCTGTTTTTT
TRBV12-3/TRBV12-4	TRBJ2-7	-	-	CASSFCQGCEQYF	TGTGCCAGCAGTTTCTGTCAGGGGTGCGAGCAGTACTTC
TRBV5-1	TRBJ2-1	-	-	CASSLEAGGLGEQFF	TGCGCCAGCAGCTTGGAAGCGGGTGGCCTCGGGGAGCAGTTCTTC
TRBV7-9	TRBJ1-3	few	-	CASSFYRMTSGNTIYF	TGTGCCAGCAGCTTCTACCGAATGACCTCTGGAAACACCATATATTTT
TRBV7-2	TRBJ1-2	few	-	CASSPRGGRENYGYTF	TGTGCCAGCAGCCCCCGGGGGGGCAGGGAGAACTATGGCTACACCTTC
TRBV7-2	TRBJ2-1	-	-	CASSFSPGANEQFF	TGTGCCAGCAGCTTTTCCCCCGGGGCAAATGAGCAGTTCTTC
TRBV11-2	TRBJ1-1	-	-	CASSFQGNTEAFF	TGTGCCAGCAGCTTTCAGGGGAATACTGAAGCTTTCTTT